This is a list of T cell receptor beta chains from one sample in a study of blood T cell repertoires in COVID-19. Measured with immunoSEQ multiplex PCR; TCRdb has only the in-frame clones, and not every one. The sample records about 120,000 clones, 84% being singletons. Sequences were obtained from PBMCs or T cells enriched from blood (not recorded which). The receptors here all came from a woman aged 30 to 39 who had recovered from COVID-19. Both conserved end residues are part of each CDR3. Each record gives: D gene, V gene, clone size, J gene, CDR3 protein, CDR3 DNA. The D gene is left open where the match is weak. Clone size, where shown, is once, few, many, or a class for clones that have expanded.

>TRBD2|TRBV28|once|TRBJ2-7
CASSVSGSGSREQYF
TGTGCCAGCAGTGTTAGCGGGAGTGGGTCTCGCGAGCAGTACTTC
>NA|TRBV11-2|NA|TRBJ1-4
CASSSKVGHHATNEKLFF
TGTGCCAGCAGCTCGAAGGTGGGACACCATGCAACTAATGAAAAACTGTTTTTT
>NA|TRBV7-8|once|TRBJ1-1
CASSSTAGMNTEAFF
TGTGCCAGCAGCTCCACGGCAGGGATGAACACTGAAGCTTTCTTT
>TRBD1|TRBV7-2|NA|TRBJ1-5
CASSLSGTGAGQPQHF
TGTGCCAGCAGCTTAAGCGGGACAGGGGCCGGTCAGCCCCAGCATTTT
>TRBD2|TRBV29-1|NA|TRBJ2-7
CSVCCLAGPIPPHEQYF
TGCAGCGTGTGTTGTCTAGCGGGTCCGATACCCCCACACGAGCAGTACTTC
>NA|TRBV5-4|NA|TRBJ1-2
CASSQGGVGYYGYTF
TGTGCCAGCAGCCAGGGAGGGGTGGGGTACTATGGCTACACCTTC
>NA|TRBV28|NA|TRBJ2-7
CASNAPGTHSYEQYF
TGTGCCAGCAACGCGCCGGGAACTCACTCCTACGAGCAGTACTTC
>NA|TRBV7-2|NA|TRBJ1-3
CASSLGRGSSGNTIYF
TGTGCCAGCAGCTTAGGGCGGGGGTCCTCTGGAAACACCATATATTTT
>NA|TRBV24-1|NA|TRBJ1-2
CATSDLGRNYGYTF
TGTGCCACCAGTGATTTGGGCCGTAACTATGGCTACACCTTC
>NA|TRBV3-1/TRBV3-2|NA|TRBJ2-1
CASSQERQGRALSSYNEQFF
TGTGCCAGCAGCCAAGAGAGGCAGGGTCGGGCCCTAAGCTCCTACAATGAGCAGTTCTTC
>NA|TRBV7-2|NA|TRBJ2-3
CASSLAGSWTDTQYF
TGTGCCAGCAGCTTAGCTGGGAGTTGGACAGATACGCAGTATTTT
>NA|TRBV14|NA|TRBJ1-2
CASSQEGLTYGYTF
TGTGCCAGCAGCCAGGAGGGACTGACCTATGGCTACACCTTC
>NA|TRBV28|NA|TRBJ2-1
CASSRPQGREQFF
TGTGCCAGCAGCCGGCCACAGGGACGTGAGCAGTTCTTC
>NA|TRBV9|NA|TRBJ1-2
CASSPSVGGGDYGYTF
TGTGCCAGCAGCCCGAGCGTGGGGGGGGGCGACTATGGCTACACCTTC
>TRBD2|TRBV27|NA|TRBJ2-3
CASTELAGGPDTQYF
TGTGCCAGCACCGAACTAGCGGGAGGTCCAGATACGCAGTATTTT
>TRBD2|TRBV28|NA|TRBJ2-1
CASKYRAGIYNEQFF
TGTGCCAGCAAGTACCGAGCGGGAATCTACAATGAGCAGTTCTTC
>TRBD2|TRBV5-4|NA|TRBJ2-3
CASSPGLGGADTQYF
TGTGCCAGCAGCCCGGGACTAGGAGGGGCAGATACGCAGTATTTT
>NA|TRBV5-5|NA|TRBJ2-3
CASSFWDLPTDTQYF
TGTGCCAGCAGCTTTTGGGACTTACCCACAGATACGCAGTATTTT
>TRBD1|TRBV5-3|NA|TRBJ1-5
CARSLETGGPQPQHF
TGTGCCAGAAGCTTGGAGACAGGGGGCCCTCAGCCCCAGCATTTT
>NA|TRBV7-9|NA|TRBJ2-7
CASSPAGPRGEQYF
TGTGCCAGCAGCCCCGCGGGACCCCGAGGCGAGCAGTACTTC
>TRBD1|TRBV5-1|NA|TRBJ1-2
CASSAGTVGGYTF
TGCGCCAGCAGCGCTGGGACAGTGGGGGGCTACACCTTC
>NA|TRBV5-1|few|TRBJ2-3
CASSTGSLADTQYF
TGCGCCAGCAGCACCGGGAGTCTGGCAGATACGCAGTATTTT
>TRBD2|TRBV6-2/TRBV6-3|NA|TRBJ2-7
CASSSAGGGTYEQYF
TGTGCCAGCAGTTCCGCGGGAGGGGGGACCTACGAGCAGTACTTC
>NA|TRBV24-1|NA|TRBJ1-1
CATSDPWTAEAFF
TGTGCCACCAGTGATCCTTGGACAGCGGAAGCTTTCTTT
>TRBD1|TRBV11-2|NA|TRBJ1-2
CASSETGLGYGYTF
TGTGCCAGCAGCGAGACAGGGTTGGGCTATGGCTACACCTTC
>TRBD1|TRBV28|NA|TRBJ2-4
CASSLVRGFGIQYF
TGTGCCAGCAGTTTAGTCAGGGGGTTTGGCATTCAGTACTTC
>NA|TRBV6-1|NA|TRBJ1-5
CASSEGRGPNQPQHF
TGTGCCAGCAGTGAGGGTAGGGGTCCCAATCAGCCCCAGCATTTT
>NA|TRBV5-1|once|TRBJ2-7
CASSLAGTIYEQYF
TGCGCCAGCAGCTTGGCCGGGACAATTTACGAGCAGTACTTC
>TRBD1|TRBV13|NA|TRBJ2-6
CASSLLTGGAGANVLTF
TGTGCCAGCAGCTTACTGACAGGGGGTGCTGGGGCCAACGTCCTGACTTTC
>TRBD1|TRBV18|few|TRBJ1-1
CASSTGGSRTEAFF
TGTGCCAGCTCGACAGGGGGGTCACGGACTGAAGCTTTCTTT
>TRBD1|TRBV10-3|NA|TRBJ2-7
CAISDSTGVSEQYF
TGTGCCATCAGTGACTCGACAGGGGTTAGCGAGCAGTACTTC
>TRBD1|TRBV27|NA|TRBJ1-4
CASSAQGGTTNEKLFF
TGTGCCAGCAGTGCGCAGGGGGGAACAACTAATGAAAAACTGTTTTTT